This TCR beta chain was captured by sequencing in a study of T cell responses to AZD1222 COVID-19 vaccine (dated by TCRdb to about 2021). In terms of the full investigation: AZD1222 recipients whose second dose came at about 4 weeks and those whose second dose came at about 12 weeks were combined into one group, since spike-specific TCR depth and breadth did not differ between the two schedules. A total of around 240 trial participants underwent TCR sequencing, of whom roughly 210 had received two doses of AZD1222 and approximately 25 had received two doses of the MenACWY control vaccine. Trial participants were enrolled by age into subgroups of 18-55, 56-69 and 70-plus years, and roughly 150, 30 and 60 TCR-sequenced participants, respectively, were included in these subgroups.

The time point label corresponds to: baseline before first vaccination. Vaccinee samples were obtained from the UK trials COV001 and COV002, which included a single-blind randomized controlled phase 2/3 trial of AZD1222 (ChAdOx1 nCoV-19) in healthy adults. For TCRbeta chain sequencing, PBMC samples from trial participants were taken at day 0 and at day 28 after the second dose. The CDR3 regions of human TCRbeta chains were analyzed by immunosequencing. In the paper's pipeline: Repertoire TCRs were matched against a reference library of SARS-CoV-2-specific TCRs generated with the MIRA antigen-specificity platform. Breadth was defined as the fraction of unique TCRs that were SARS-CoV-2-associated. Depth was defined as the fraction of total T cells that were SARS-CoV-2-associated. Using the MIRA data, each spike-specific TCR was mapped to the spike region that the TCR reacts to and placed in a CD4 or CD8 class. Log10-transformed breadth and depth values were compared by one-way ANOVA with Sidak's multiple comparisons tests. Drawn from immuneACCESS, this table holds only the in-frame rearrangements with V and J called that TCRdb kept. Clones are partly lost; checked studies trace under half to an unresolved V gene and leave the rest unexplained. V and J calls and clone size are given by that table; D and trimming were obtained from the DNA. The sample table records over 95,000 clones; around nine tenths of these occur just once. 12% of the sample comes from the top ten.

V drops 3 bases and J drops 4 bases, leaving 15 bases in between. The germline V gene (reference sequence) gives CDR1 as LNHDA and CDR2 as SQIVND. The CDR3 spans 15 residues, from the cysteine through the phenylalanine. Of the read, only the CDR3 DNA is kept; its 45 bases are in frame from base 1. With respect to this clone: Its antigen is not yet known. No quality values exist for individual bases; no much larger clone is one base distant.

Study-level results and caveats: Only five to seven AZD1222 recipients were SARS-CoV-2 seropositive at baseline, limiting conclusions about previously exposed vaccinees. The whole spike protein was spanned by vaccine-associated CD4 TCRs, and dominant responses were seen in regions 160-218 and 743-854. Because no day 14 peak-response samples were available, repertoires were characterized only after the peak T cell response. The 56-69-year group was small, and its depth increase did not reach significance, likely because of low power. Spike-specific TCR breadth and depth rose significantly after two AZD1222 doses compared with day 0 and with MenACWY recipients. Nearly half of unique spike-specific TCRs reportedly recognized epitopes outside regions mutated in the B.1.351 and B.1.1.7 variants. Most participants were white British and females outnumbered males, and the authors suggested that clonal diversity may have been underestimated.

This sample comprised peripheral blood, obtained on day 0 of AZD1222 vaccination. The TCR originated in an adult in good health. The chain couples TRBV19 to TRBJ1-2, with TRBD1 perhaps the D gene, on 6 matching bases. The CDR3 region has the sequence CASSIRWDTTYGYTF. The nucleotides read TGTGCCAGTAGTATTAGGTGGGACACGACCTATGGCTACACCTTC. Reference TRBV19 and TRBJ1-2 proteins supply the regions before and after the CDR3; the full variable domain is: DGGITQSPKYLFRKEGQNVTLSCEQNLNHDAMYWYRQDPGQGLRLIYYSQIVNDFQKGDIAEGYSVSREKKESFPLTVTSAQKNPTAFYLCASSIRWDTTYGYTFGSGTRLTVV.